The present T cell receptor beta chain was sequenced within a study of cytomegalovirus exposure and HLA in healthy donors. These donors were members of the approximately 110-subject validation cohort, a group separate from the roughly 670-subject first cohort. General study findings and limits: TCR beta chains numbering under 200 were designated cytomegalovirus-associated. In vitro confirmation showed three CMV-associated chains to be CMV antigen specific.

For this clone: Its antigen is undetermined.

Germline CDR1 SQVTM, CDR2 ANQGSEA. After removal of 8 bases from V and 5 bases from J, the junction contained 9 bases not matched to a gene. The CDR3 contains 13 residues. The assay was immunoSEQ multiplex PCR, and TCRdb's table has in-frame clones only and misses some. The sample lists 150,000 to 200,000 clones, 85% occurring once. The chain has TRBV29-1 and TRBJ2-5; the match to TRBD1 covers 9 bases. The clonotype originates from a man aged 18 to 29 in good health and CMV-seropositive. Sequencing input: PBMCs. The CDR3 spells CSFSRGTGETQYF. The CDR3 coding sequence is TGCAGCTTTTCCCGGGGGACAGGGGAGACCCAGTACTTC.